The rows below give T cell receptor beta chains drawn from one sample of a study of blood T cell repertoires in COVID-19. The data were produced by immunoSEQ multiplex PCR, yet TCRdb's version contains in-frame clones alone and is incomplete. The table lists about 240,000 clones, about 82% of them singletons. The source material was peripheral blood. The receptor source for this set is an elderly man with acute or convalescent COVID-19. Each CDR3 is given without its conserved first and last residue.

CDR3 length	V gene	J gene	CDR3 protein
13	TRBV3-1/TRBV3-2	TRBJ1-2	ASSQIGQGIYGYT
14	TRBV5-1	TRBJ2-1	ASSLMGTSGSSEQF
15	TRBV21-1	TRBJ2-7	ASSKVGGGLNTYEQY
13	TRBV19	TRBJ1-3	ASSIGHLSGNTIY
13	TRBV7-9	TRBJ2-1	ASSYRFGSYNEQF
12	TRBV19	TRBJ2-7	ASSPYPGSYEQY
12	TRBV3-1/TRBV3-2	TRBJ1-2	ASSQTGGRDGYT
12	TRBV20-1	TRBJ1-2	SASQGGSNYGYT
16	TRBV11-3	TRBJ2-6	ASSSWRTSLAGANVLT
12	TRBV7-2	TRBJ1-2	ASRQTVANYGYT
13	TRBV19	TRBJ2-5	ASSTGTAGQETQY
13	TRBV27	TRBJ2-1	ASSWASGSYNEQF
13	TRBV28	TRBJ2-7	ASSRVSGSRDEQY
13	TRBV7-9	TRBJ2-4	ASSLLAGDGNIQY
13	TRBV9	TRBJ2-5	ASSVGSSGQETQY
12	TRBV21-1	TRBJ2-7	ASKPTGVVYEQY
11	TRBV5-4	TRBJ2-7	ASSYRDSYEQY